What follows are 15 T cell receptor beta chains derived from one specimen sequenced in a study of T cells in Graves' hyperthyroidism and ophthalmopathy. RNA transcripts gave rise to amplified TCR beta CDR3 regions. First-round RT-PCR targeting the TCR CDR3 was performed with the HTBI primer set. TCRdb analysed the multiplex PCR reads with MiXCR anew, one entry per CDR3 protein. The sample includes about 420,000 distinct CDR3 sequences, roughly 14% seen only once; the top ten take 13% to 15%. Sequenced sample: blood. The receptors shown here come from a woman under 30 with Graves' hyperthyroidism.

This clonotype showed up many times. This chain connects TRBV5-1 to TRBJ2-7; TRBD2 aligns across 7 bases. Per germline, CDR1 SGHRS and CDR2 YFSETQ. After removal of 7 bases from V and 4 bases from J, the junction contained 8 bases not matched to a gene. The CDR3 runs 13 residues. CDR3 sequence reads: CASFSGTTYEQYF. CDR3 coding DNA: TGCGCCAGCTTCTCCGGGACTACGTACGAGCAGTACTTC.

The table lists this clonotype with a few counts. The chain carries TRBV9 and TRBJ1-5; TRBD1 might be the D (5 bases). Trimming removed 4 bases from V and 5 bases from J, with 16 bases in between. The CDR3 length is 15 residues. Germline V gives CDR1 SGDLS, CDR2 YYNGEE. CDR3 sequence reads: CASSPTTGGDQPQHF. The DNA of the CDR3 is TGTGCCAGCAGCCCCACTACGGGGGGGGATCAGCCCCAGCATTTT.

Of note for this clonotype: Just one base apart from a much larger clone, this may be a read error. The rearrangement links TRBV6-9 to TRBJ1-1, with 7 bases matching TRBD1. V gave up 4 bases and J gave up 3 bases; unmatched junction bases: 5. CDR3 length: 14 residues. From germline, CDR1 is MNHGY and CDR2 SVAAGI. The CDR3 bases are TGTGCCAGCAGTTTAACAGGGGAATACACTGAAGCTTTCTTT. Amino acids: CASSLTGEYTEAFF.

This clonotype was seen many times. The chain carries TRBV4-1 and TRBJ2-5, with 15 bases matching TRBD2. Losses at the gene ends were 4 bases for V and 5 bases for J; bases not matched to a gene: 11. CDR3 length: 18 amino acids. CDR1 and CDR2 from the germline V gene are MGHRA and YSYEKL. The DNA of the CDR3 is TGCGCCAGCAGCCCGGGGACTAGCGGGAGGCCCCTCTTTGAGACCCAGTACTTC. It yields the protein CASSPGTSGRPLFETQYF.

The table lists this clonotype with many counts. The chain employs TRBV2 and TRBJ1-5, with TRBD1 matching 8 bases. Unmatched junction bases numbered 6, after V lost 5 bases and J lost 3 bases. CDR3 length: 15 amino acids. CDR1 is SNHLY, CDR2 FYNNEI, per germline. The CDR3 coding sequence is TGTGCCAGCAGTAAGGACAGGGCCGACAATCAGCCCCAGCATTTT. Encoded protein: CASSKDRADNQPQHF.

This clonotype occurred many times. J is TRBJ2-5 and V is TRBV9, with 7 bases lining up with TRBD2. The CDR3 is made up of 15 amino acids. Germline V lookup: CDR1 SGDLS, CDR2 YYNGEE. The V and J ends lost 0 bases and 7 bases, in that order; junction bases with no gene match: 9. The CDR3 protein is CASSVEWAGEGTQYF. CDR3 DNA: TGTGCCAGCAGCGTAGAATGGGCGGGAGAAGGGACCCAGTACTTC.

V and J are TRBV3-1 and TRBJ1-6; the D gene is possibly TRBD1 (6 bases). Trimming cost V 6 bases and J 8 bases, with 11 bases left between them. The length of the CDR3 is 13 residues. Germline V gene lookup returns CDR1 LGHDT and CDR2 YNNKEL (reference sequence). The CDR3 DNA follows: TGTGCCAGCAGGGAGGGGGGATATTCACCCCTCCACTTT. Its protein is CASREGGYSPLHF.

This clonotype was recorded many times. The gene calls are TRBV6-2 or TRBV6-3 and TRBJ2-7; TRBD2 aligns across 12 bases. The CDR3 consists of 19 residues. CDR1 and CDR2 (germline): MNHEY, SVGEGT. The V and J ends lost 7 bases and 3 bases, in that order; junction bases with no gene match: 19. The DNA for the CDR3 is TGTGCCAGCAAGCCCTTGGGACTAGCGGGTTCCTTACTGTTCTACGAGCAGTACTTC. Its protein product is CASKPLGLAGSLLFYEQYF.

In this sample, this clonotype turned up a few times. The J gene is TRBJ2-3, the V gene TRBV4-2; 12 bases are a match to TRBD2. V trimming: 4 bases; J trimming: 5 bases; junction bases outside the gene matches: 7. The germline V gene encodes CDR1 LGHNA and CDR2 YNFKEQ. CDR3 length: 16 residues. The CDR3: CASSPRTSGEVDTQYF. The DNA for the CDR3 is TGTGCCAGCAGCCCCAGGACTAGCGGGGAGGTAGATACGCAGTATTTT.

This clonotype was recorded at least ten times. This chain joins TRBV12-3 or TRBV12-4 and TRBJ1-1, with 7 bases that match TRBD1. This CDR3 is 15 amino acids long. V trimming: 5 bases; J trimming: 5 bases; junction bases outside the gene matches: 11. CDR3 bases: TGTGCCAGCAGTACCGACAGGGTGCGGGGGACTGAAGCTTTCTTT. It is translated as CASSTDRVRGTEAFF.

This clonotype was found once. The V and J genes are TRBV9 and TRBJ2-5; 10 bases match TRBD2. The germline V gene encodes CDR1 SGDLS and CDR2 YYNGEE. This CDR3 contains 16 residues. The J segment lost 3 bases and the V segment lost 1 base, leaving 6 bases of the junction unmatched. CDR3 sequence reads: CASSVTLLAGEETQYF. The DNA of the CDR3 is TGTGCCAGCAGCGTAACCCTCCTAGCGGGGGAAGAGACCCAGTACTTC. The full variable domain, rest sourced from reference TRBV9 and TRBJ2-5, is DSGVTQTPKHLITATGQRVTLRCSPRSGDLSVYWYQQSLDQGLQFLIQYYNGEERAKGNILERFSAQQFPDLHSELNLSSLELGDSALYFCASSVTLLAGEETQYFGPGTRLLVL.

This clonotype was counted at least ten times. The chain couples TRBV7-3 to TRBJ2-3; D possibly corresponds to TRBD2 (7 bases). Germline loops: CDR1 SGHTA, CDR2 FQGTGA. V dropped 2 bases and J dropped 6 bases, with 18 bases sitting between them. This CDR3 region has 16 residues. The CDR3 nucleotides read TGTGCCAGCAGCTTACCGTTGAAGGGGGGGGCGGATACGCAGTATTTT. It is translated as CASSLPLKGGADTQYF.

This clonotype was picked up many times. The chain carries TRBV28 and TRBJ1-2; 7 nucleotides agree with TRBD1. Losses at the gene ends were 8 bases for V and 10 bases for J; bases not matched to a gene: 7. This CDR3 is 11 amino acids long. In germline, CDR1 is MDHEN, CDR2 SYDVKM. The CDR3 loop is CASGTAYDYTF. For the CDR3, the DNA is TGTGCCAGCGGGACAGCGTACGACTACACCTTC.

This clonotype was seen a few times. In nucleotides, the CDR3 is TGTGCCAGCAGTCCCAGCGGAGGGGTGGGATTCAATCAGCCCCAGCATTTT. Its protein is CASSPSGGVGFNQPQHF. The chain links TRBV27 to TRBJ1-5; perhaps TRBD1 as D (5 bases). Trimming left V 5 bases short and J 3 bases short, with 20 bases between. Germline V CDR1 and CDR2: MNHEY, SMNVEV (reference sequence). This CDR3 region has 17 residues.

A word on this clonotype: The junction departs from germline at one end; a sequencing error may be responsible. The chain uses TRBV6-1 and TRBJ2-2, with TRBD1 matching 8 bases. The CDR3 length is 15 residues. CDR1 and CDR2 (germline): MNHNS, SASEGT. The CDR3 region has the DNA TGTGCCAGCAGTTATTGGACCGGGACAGGTCATTCGCCGATTTTT. Residues: CASSYWTGTGHSPIF.